This T cell receptor beta chain was documented in a study of blood T cell repertoires in COVID-19. Looking at the study overall: Researchers got acute and convalescent COVID-19 samples from the United States, Italy and Spain. PBMCs, B-cell-depleted T cells, or T cells were the source of the cDNA or gDNA that made up the material.

The CDR3 runs 14 residues. Germline V CDR1 and CDR2: MGHRA, YSYEKL. The germline V and J ends were trimmed by 3 bases and 5 bases, with 13 bases remaining between them. Original processing notes: Amplified reference gene primers provided the basis for estimating nucleated cell counts. Measured with immunoSEQ multiplex PCR; TCRdb has only the in-frame clones, and not every one. D and trimming were read from the DNA, whereas the V and J calls and clone size are those reported in that table. The table has more than 60,000 clones, around 88% seen once. This sequence joins TRBV4-1 and TRBJ2-5, with TRBD1 as a possible D gene (7 bases). Sequences were obtained from peripheral blood. This clonotype was sampled from a woman older than 75 with active or convalescent COVID-19. The CDR3 loop is CASSQARGRETQYF. CDR3 DNA sequence: TGCGCCAGCAGCCAGGCCAGGGGGAGGGAGACCCAGTACTTC.